These T cell receptor beta chains were read from a single sample in a study of cytomegalovirus exposure and HLA in healthy donors. Clones were read by immunoSEQ multiplex PCR, and TCRdb kept only the in-frame ones, dropping some. The table records about 230,000 clones, 78% of them present only once. Sequencing used PBMCs. These receptors all come from a boy younger than 18 in good health and CMV-seronegative. Both conserved end residues are part of each CDR3. Each record gives: D gene, J gene, V gene, clone size, CDR3 protein, CDR3 DNA. A D gene is named only where the DNA matches it firmly. Expanded clones get a size class; other rows say once, few or many, or leave the size out.

d_call: TRBD1; j_call: TRBJ1-1; v_call: TRBV5-5; clone_size: -; cdr3_aa: CASSDVSQGRYTEAFF; cdr3_nt: TGTGCCAGCAGCGATGTTTCACAGGGGAGGTACACTGAAGCTTTCTTT
d_call: -; j_call: TRBJ1-1; v_call: TRBV11-2; clone_size: -; cdr3_aa: CASSLLQGTEAFF; cdr3_nt: TGTGCCAGCAGCTTACTCCAGGGGACTGAAGCTTTCTTT
d_call: -; j_call: TRBJ1-2; v_call: TRBV18; clone_size: -; cdr3_aa: CASSPEWNYGYTF; cdr3_nt: TGTGCCAGCTCACCGGAGTGGAACTATGGCTACACCTTC
d_call: -; j_call: TRBJ2-7; v_call: TRBV29-1; clone_size: -; cdr3_aa: CSVQGLHEQYF; cdr3_nt: TGCAGCGTCCAGGGTCTTCACGAGCAGTACTTC
d_call: TRBD2; j_call: TRBJ2-2; v_call: TRBV27; clone_size: -; cdr3_aa: CASSLPGLAGPRGELFF; cdr3_nt: TGTGCCAGCAGTTTACCCGGACTAGCGGGGCCAAGGGGGGAGCTGTTTTTT
d_call: -; j_call: TRBJ2-7; v_call: TRBV11-3; clone_size: once; cdr3_aa: CASSPGTGPSYEQYF; cdr3_nt: TGTGCCAGCAGCCCCGGGACTGGTCCCTCCTACGAGCAGTACTTC
d_call: -; j_call: TRBJ2-7; v_call: TRBV5-1; clone_size: -; cdr3_aa: CASSFTGLYEQYF; cdr3_nt: TGCGCCAGCAGCTTTACAGGGCTCTACGAGCAGTACTTC
d_call: TRBD1; j_call: TRBJ1-1; v_call: TRBV14; clone_size: -; cdr3_aa: CASSPRGQGMNTEAFF; cdr3_nt: TGTGCCAGCAGCCCTCGAGGACAGGGGATGAACACTGAAGCTTTCTTT
d_call: -; j_call: TRBJ2-5; v_call: TRBV11-3; clone_size: -; cdr3_aa: CASSLGLAGAETQYF; cdr3_nt: TGTGCCAGCAGCTTGGGTCTGGCGGGCGCAGAGACCCAGTACTTC
d_call: -; j_call: TRBJ2-6; v_call: TRBV19; clone_size: -; cdr3_aa: CASSIGQGINVLTF; cdr3_nt: TGTGCCAGTAGTATAGGCCAGGGGATTAACGTCCTGACTTTC
d_call: TRBD2; j_call: TRBJ2-5; v_call: TRBV5-4; clone_size: -; cdr3_aa: CASSYPGEGRGTQYF; cdr3_nt: TGTGCCAGCAGCTATCCCGGGGAGGGCCGGGGGACCCAGTACTTC
d_call: -; j_call: TRBJ1-1; v_call: TRBV10-1; clone_size: few; cdr3_aa: CASSRVGGETEAFF; cdr3_nt: TGCGCCAGCAGCCGAGTCGGGGGGGAGACTGAAGCTTTCTTT
d_call: -; j_call: TRBJ2-5; v_call: TRBV5-1; clone_size: -; cdr3_aa: CASSESIAENQETQYF; cdr3_nt: TGCGCCAGCAGCGAAAGTATAGCGGAGAACCAAGAGACCCAGTACTTC
d_call: TRBD1; j_call: TRBJ1-1; v_call: TRBV27; clone_size: -; cdr3_aa: CASSPDRAHTEAFF; cdr3_nt: TGTGCCAGCAGCCCGGACAGGGCGCACACTGAAGCTTTCTTT
d_call: -; j_call: TRBJ1-2; v_call: TRBV19; clone_size: -; cdr3_aa: CASSLYRANYGYTF; cdr3_nt: TGTGCCAGTAGTCTTTACAGGGCGAACTATGGCTACACCTTC
d_call: -; j_call: TRBJ2-3; v_call: TRBV14; clone_size: -; cdr3_aa: CASRTGIGTDTQYF; cdr3_nt: TGTGCCAGCAGGACAGGTATTGGCACAGATACGCAGTATTTT
d_call: -; j_call: TRBJ1-5; v_call: TRBV5-6; clone_size: once; cdr3_aa: CASSFLNQPQHF; cdr3_nt: TGTGCCAGCAGCTTCCTCAATCAGCCCCAGCATTTT
d_call: -; j_call: TRBJ2-3; v_call: TRBV11-3; clone_size: few; cdr3_aa: CASSLFGGSTDTQYF; cdr3_nt: TGTGCCAGCAGCTTATTTGGGGGGAGCACAGATACGCAGTATTTT
d_call: TRBD2; j_call: TRBJ2-5; v_call: TRBV19; clone_size: -; cdr3_aa: CASSPAGRISQETQYF; cdr3_nt: TGTGCCAGTAGTCCAGCGGGGCGTATCTCCCAAGAGACCCAGTACTTC
d_call: -; j_call: TRBJ2-5; v_call: TRBV7-9; clone_size: -; cdr3_aa: CASSLRRQGGRAMYF; cdr3_nt: TGTGCCAGCAGCTTACGTAGGCAGGGTGGACGAGCTATGTACTTC
d_call: TRBD1; j_call: TRBJ1-4; v_call: TRBV2; clone_size: -; cdr3_aa: CASRDRGAHEKLFF; cdr3_nt: TGTGCCAGCAGGGACAGGGGGGCTCATGAAAAACTGTTTTTT
d_call: TRBD1; j_call: TRBJ2-1; v_call: TRBV29-1; clone_size: -; cdr3_aa: CSVDGTGRQFF; cdr3_nt: TGCAGCGTTGACGGGACAGGGCGGCAGTTCTTC
d_call: TRBD2; j_call: TRBJ2-1; v_call: TRBV5-1; clone_size: -; cdr3_aa: CASSPSGIGTSYNEQFF; cdr3_nt: TGCGCCAGCAGCCCTAGCGGCATCGGGACTTCCTACAATGAGCAGTTCTTC
d_call: -; j_call: TRBJ1-1; v_call: TRBV7-9; clone_size: -; cdr3_aa: CASSLPTGYTEAFF; cdr3_nt: TGTGCCAGCAGCCTCCCCACAGGTTATACTGAAGCTTTCTTT
d_call: TRBD2; j_call: TRBJ2-5; v_call: TRBV4-2; clone_size: -; cdr3_aa: CASSQGSGTRPETQYF; cdr3_nt: TGTGCCAGCAGCCAAGGCTCCGGGACTAGACCAGAGACCCAGTACTTC
d_call: -; j_call: TRBJ1-2; v_call: TRBV6-5; clone_size: -; cdr3_aa: CASSSHLQGAYGYTF; cdr3_nt: TGTGCCAGCAGTTCTCACCTACAGGGAGCCTATGGCTACACCTTC
d_call: -; j_call: TRBJ1-1; v_call: TRBV19; clone_size: once; cdr3_aa: CASSIRGRGSPIEAFF; cdr3_nt: TGTGCCAGTAGTATAAGAGGGCGGGGGTCACCTATCGAAGCTTTCTTT
d_call: TRBD1; j_call: TRBJ1-1; v_call: TRBV11-1; clone_size: -; cdr3_aa: CASSGWQGAGTEAFF; cdr3_nt: TGTGCCAGCAGCGGATGGCAGGGGGCTGGCACTGAAGCTTTCTTT
d_call: TRBD2; j_call: TRBJ2-5; v_call: TRBV11-3; clone_size: -; cdr3_aa: CASSGGLADSQETQYF; cdr3_nt: TGTGCCAGCAGCGGAGGCCTAGCGGACTCACAAGAGACCCAGTACTTC
d_call: -; j_call: TRBJ2-3; v_call: TRBV12-5; clone_size: -; cdr3_aa: CASAYSRHTDTQYF; cdr3_nt: TGTGCTAGTGCCTACTCGCGACACACAGATACGCAGTATTTT
d_call: -; j_call: TRBJ2-7; v_call: TRBV5-1; clone_size: -; cdr3_aa: CASSPREVNYYEQYF; cdr3_nt: TGCGCCAGCAGCCCCAGGGAGGTTAATTACTACGAGCAGTACTTC
d_call: -; j_call: TRBJ1-5; v_call: TRBV7-9; clone_size: -; cdr3_aa: CASTDTDSNQPQHF; cdr3_nt: TGTGCCAGCACGGACACGGATAGCAATCAGCCCCAGCATTTT
d_call: TRBD1; j_call: TRBJ2-7; v_call: TRBV18; clone_size: -; cdr3_aa: CASSPPDRVHYEQYF; cdr3_nt: TGTGCCAGCTCACCACCGGACAGGGTACACTACGAGCAGTACTTC
d_call: -; j_call: TRBJ1-1; v_call: TRBV10-1; clone_size: -; cdr3_aa: CASSQTRDNMEAFF; cdr3_nt: TGCGCCAGCAGTCAGACCAGGGACAATATGGAAGCTTTCTTT
d_call: -; j_call: TRBJ2-7; v_call: TRBV5-4; clone_size: few; cdr3_aa: CASSWGDSKAYEQYF; cdr3_nt: TGTGCCAGCAGCTGGGGGGACAGTAAAGCCTACGAGCAGTACTTC
d_call: TRBD2; j_call: TRBJ2-1; v_call: TRBV4-1; clone_size: -; cdr3_aa: CASSSLLADEQFF; cdr3_nt: TGCGCCAGCAGCTCACTACTAGCGGATGAGCAGTTCTTC
d_call: -; j_call: TRBJ2-7; v_call: TRBV18; clone_size: -; cdr3_aa: CASSPSILSSYEQYF; cdr3_nt: TGTGCCAGCTCACCATCTATTCTGAGCTCCTACGAGCAGTACTTC
d_call: -; j_call: TRBJ1-1; v_call: TRBV25-1; clone_size: -; cdr3_aa: CASRGGTLTEAFF; cdr3_nt: TGTGCCAGCAGGGGGGGGACATTGACCGAAGCTTTCTTT
d_call: TRBD1; j_call: TRBJ1-2; v_call: TRBV5-1; clone_size: -; cdr3_aa: CASSPGTDNYGYTF; cdr3_nt: TGCGCCAGCAGCCCAGGGACAGATAACTATGGCTACACCTTC
d_call: -; j_call: TRBJ1-1; v_call: TRBV4-1; clone_size: -; cdr3_aa: CASSQGRGTEAFF; cdr3_nt: TGCGCCAGCAGCCAAGGGAGGGGCACTGAAGCTTTCTTT
d_call: -; j_call: TRBJ1-1; v_call: TRBV4-1; clone_size: -; cdr3_aa: CASSQVEGRGTEAFF; cdr3_nt: TGCGCCAGCAGCCAAGTAGAGGGGAGGGGCACTGAAGCTTTCTTT
d_call: -; j_call: TRBJ1-2; v_call: TRBV30; clone_size: -; cdr3_aa: CAWSRGNYGYTF; cdr3_nt: TGTGCCTGGAGTAGGGGGAACTATGGCTACACCTTC
d_call: TRBD1; j_call: TRBJ2-2; v_call: TRBV6-4; clone_size: -; cdr3_aa: CASRADRGGTGELFF; cdr3_nt: TGTGCCAGCAGGGCGGACAGGGGCGGTACCGGGGAGCTGTTTTTT
d_call: -; j_call: TRBJ1-2; v_call: TRBV9; clone_size: -; cdr3_aa: CASSVGQADGYTF; cdr3_nt: TGTGCCAGCAGCGTAGGACAGGCGGATGGCTACACCTTC
d_call: -; j_call: TRBJ2-5; v_call: TRBV29-1; clone_size: -; cdr3_aa: CSVVRGFQETQYF; cdr3_nt: TGCAGCGTTGTAAGGGGTTTCCAAGAGACCCAGTACTTC
d_call: TRBD1; j_call: TRBJ1-5; v_call: TRBV2; clone_size: -; cdr3_aa: CASRGLTGGHDQPQHF; cdr3_nt: TGTGCCAGCAGGGGATTGACAGGGGGACACGATCAGCCCCAGCATTTT
d_call: -; j_call: TRBJ2-7; v_call: TRBV2; clone_size: -; cdr3_aa: CASTADYYEQYF; cdr3_nt: TGTGCCAGCACGGCCGATTACTACGAGCAGTACTTC
d_call: TRBD1; j_call: TRBJ1-2; v_call: TRBV4-1; clone_size: -; cdr3_aa: CASSLGTEKCGYTF; cdr3_nt: TGCGCCAGCAGCCTTGGGACAGAAAAGTGTGGCTACACCTTC
d_call: TRBD2; j_call: TRBJ2-2; v_call: TRBV30; clone_size: -; cdr3_aa: CAWRRTRGLVELFF; cdr3_nt: TGTGCCTGGCGGCGGACTAGGGGTCTCGTCGAGCTGTTTTTT
d_call: -; j_call: TRBJ1-5; v_call: TRBV7-3; clone_size: -; cdr3_aa: CASSHNPRGSNQPQHF; cdr3_nt: TGTGCCAGCAGTCACAACCCCAGGGGAAGTAATCAGCCCCAGCATTTT
d_call: -; j_call: TRBJ1-4; v_call: TRBV4-2; clone_size: few; cdr3_aa: CASSQAPGGTSEKLFF; cdr3_nt: TGTGCCAGCAGCCAGGCTCCGGGGGGGACGAGTGAAAAACTGTTTTTT